Each of the 26 T cell receptor beta chains below was sequenced from the same sample in a study of blood T cell repertoires in COVID-19. TCRdb's table, derived via immunoSEQ multiplex PCR, lists solely in-frame clones and lacks some. The sample includes 400,000 to 450,000 clones, roughly 90% of them seen just once. Material: peripheral blood. These receptors were obtained from a woman aged 25 to 39 with active or convalescent COVID-19.

The genes are TRBV3-1 (or the pseudogene TRBV3-2) and TRBJ2-1; 9 bases map to TRBD2. CDR1 LGHDT and CDR2 YNNKEL come from the germline V gene (reference sequence). The V segment lost 0 bases and the J segment 8 bases; nucleotides outside the gene matches: 8. The CDR3 runs to 16 residues. The CDR3 sequence is CASSQDPSGGIDEQFF. The DNA for the CDR3 is TGTGCCAGCAGCCAAGATCCCAGCGGGGGGATCGATGAGCAGTTCTTC.

V usage is TRBV2 and J usage is TRBJ2-5, with 9 bases matching TRBD2. The CDR3 totals 14 residues. The germline CDR1 and CDR2 sequences are SNHLY and FYNNEI. Trimming took 6 bases from V and 6 from J; bases not matched to a gene: 8. The CDR3 here is CASSVGLARKTQYF. The DNA for the CDR3 is TGTGCCAGCAGCGTCGGACTAGCGCGGAAGACCCAGTACTTC.

The chain combines TRBV14 with TRBJ1-2; D unresolved. CDR3 length: 15 residues. Deletions cut 4 bases from V and 3 bases from J, with 15 bases between. Germline V gives CDR1 SGHDN, CDR2 FVKESK. Here the CDR3 DNA reads TGTGCCAGCAGCCCCCGGGAGGACTGGGACTATGGCTACACCTTC. Amino acid sequence: CASSPREDWDYGYTF.

This chain connects TRBV7-8 to TRBJ1-1; no clear D. From germline, CDR1 is SGHVS and CDR2 FQNEAQ. The CDR3 extends over 17 amino acids. Trimming cost V 2 bases and J 1 base, with 17 bases left between them. This CDR3 is CASSLWAGRGPNTEAFF. CDR3 DNA: TGTGCCAGCAGCTTATGGGCAGGACGAGGGCCGAACACTGAAGCTTTCTTT.

The V call is TRBV5-1, the J call TRBJ2-2; 7 positions agree with TRBD1. The CDR3 length is 16 residues. CDR1 and CDR2 (germline): SGHRS, YFSETQ. The V and J ends lost 6 bases and 2 bases, in that order; junction bases with no gene match: 10. The CDR3 nucleotides read TGCGCCAGCACCCGCCTCGGGACAGAAAACACCGGGGAGCTGTTTTTT. This codes for CASTRLGTENTGELFF.

This chain uses TRBV6-5 with TRBJ2-7, with 14 bases that match TRBD2. Germline CDR1 MNHEY, CDR2 SVGAGI. The junction had 5 bases not matched to a gene; V was cut back by 6 bases and J by 4 bases. There are 15 residues in the CDR3. CDR3 bases: TGTGCCAGCAGACCTGGGACTAGCGGGAGTTACGAGCAGTACTTC. This sequence encodes CASRPGTSGSYEQYF.

J is TRBJ1-4 and V is TRBV5-4; maybe TRBD1 (5 bases). CDR3 length: 16 amino acids. Trimming pared 1 base from V and 8 bases from J, leaving 18 bases between. Germline-derived CDR1 and CDR2 are SGHNT and YYREEE (reference sequence). The CDR3 sequence: CASSLFGGGIGEKLFF. In DNA, the CDR3 is TGTGCCAGCAGCTTGTTTGGGGGAGGGATTGGGGAAAAACTGTTTTTT. Using reference TRBV5-4 and TRBJ1-4 for the parts outside the CDR3, the full variable domain is ETGVTQSPTHLIKTRGQQVTLRCSSQSGHNTVSWYQQALGQGPQFIFQYYREEENGRGNFPPRFSGLQFPNYSSELNVNALELDDSALYLCASSLFGGGIGEKLFFGSGTQLSVL.

The rearrangement links TRBV20-1 to TRBJ2-5, with D tentatively TRBD2 (6 bases). V shed 3 bases and J shed 10 bases, with 12 bases lying between them. Germline CDR1 reads DFQATT; CDR2 reads SNEGSKA (reference sequence). The CDR3 spans 11 residues. The CDR3 sequence: CSASVQGGQYF. The DNA of the CDR3 is TGCAGTGCTAGTGTCCAGGGAGGCCAGTACTTC.

The chain has TRBV29-1 and TRBJ1-2; tentatively, D is TRBD1 (6 bases). This CDR3 has 15 residues. Germline V lookup: CDR1 SQVTM, CDR2 ANQGSEA. With 1 base removed from V and 2 bases from J, the gap between germline ends came to 14 bases. CDR3 bases: TGCAGCGTTGAAGGGACCGGGACAACAAACTATGGCTACACCTTC. Amino acid sequence: CSVEGTGTTNYGYTF.

A few counts support this clone. The chain couples TRBV27 to TRBJ2-2, with TRBD1 identical over 9 bases. Per germline, CDR1 MNHEY and CDR2 SMNVEV (reference sequence). Unmatched junction bases numbered 11, after V lost 5 bases and J lost 4 bases. The CDR3 runs to 17 residues. The CDR3 nucleotides are TGTGCCAGCAGTCCACGTCCGGGACAGGGTCTCACCGGGGAGCTGTTTTTT. The encoded protein is CASSPRPGQGLTGELFF.

The chain is built from TRBV2 and TRBJ1-6, with TRBD1 matching over 7 bases. Germline V CDR1 and CDR2: SNHLY, FYNNEI. The CDR3 runs 13 residues. Trimming took 6 bases from V and 8 from J; bases not matched to a gene: 4. CDR3 sequence: CASSVDRDSPLHF. The CDR3 DNA follows: TGTGCCAGCAGCGTTGACAGGGATTCACCCCTCCACTTT.

The V call is TRBV10-3, the J call TRBJ2-3; D is unclear. V lost 2 bases and J lost 4, with 13 bases in between. Germline V gene lookup returns CDR1 ENHRY and CDR2 SYGVKD. This CDR3 comprises 15 residues. CDR3 loop: CAISERNDLSDTQYF. The CDR3 DNA is TGTGCCATCAGTGAGCGGAACGACTTATCAGATACGCAGTATTTT.

This chain uses TRBV18 with TRBJ2-7, with 8 bases matching TRBD2. V was pared by 0 bases and J by 4 bases, with 2 bases of the junction left unmatched. There are 14 residues in the CDR3. CDR1 is KGHSH, CDR2 LQKENI, per germline. The CDR3 DNA reads as TGTGCCAGCTCACCACCCGCTAGCGGGTACGAGCAGTACTTC. The encoded protein is CASSPPASGYEQYF.

This clone showed up just once. This rearrangement joins TRBV10-3 to TRBJ2-3, with 7 bases that match TRBD1. V shed 5 bases and J 0 bases; nucleotides not matched to a gene: 8. Germline V gene data show CDR1 as ENHRY and CDR2 as SYGVKD. This CDR3 is built from 16 residues. DNA for the CDR3: TGTGCCATCAGTATCACGGGACAGCCCAGCACAGATACGCAGTATTTT. It translates to CAISITGQPSTDTQYF.

This chain connects TRBV3-1 (or the pseudogene TRBV3-2) to TRBJ2-3; possible D gene TRBD2, 5 bases. The V end lost 5 bases, the J end lost 0 bases, and 6 bases lay between the germline ends. This CDR3 is built from 13 residues. Germline V gene lookup returns CDR1 LGHDT and CDR2 YNNKEL (reference sequence). As DNA, the CDR3 is TGTGCCAGCAGCTGGACTAGCACAGATACGCAGTATTTT. Translation: CASSWTSTDTQYF.

V is TRBV9 and J is TRBJ1-3; D is perhaps TRBD1 (5 bases). This CDR3 comprises 17 residues. Germline values: CDR1 SGDLS, CDR2 YYNGEE. The V and J ends lost 4 bases and 1 base respectively, with 18 bases between them. The CDR3 DNA is TGTGCCAGCAGCCCGAGGGGCGGCGGGGGATCTGGAAACACCATATATTTT. Protein product: CASSPRGGGGSGNTIYF. Full variable domain (rest looked up from reference TRBV9 and TRBJ1-3): DSGVTQTPKHLITATGQRVTLRCSPRSGDLSVYWYQQSLDQGLQFLIQYYNGEERAKGNILERFSAQQFPDLHSELNLSSLELGDSALYFCASSPRGGGGSGNTIYFGEGSWLTVV.

The chain carries TRBV19 and TRBJ1-2; D may be TRBD1 (6 bases). V lost 8 bases and J lost 7, with 50 bases in between. The CDR3 is made up of 24 amino acids. Germline V gives CDR1 LNHDA, CDR2 SQIVND (reference sequence). CDR3 DNA sequence: TGTGCCAGTCGCCTTTTCTCCACCCCCTTTAGTGGGCACGGGGAACAATACAGGGAACGTGGCTACACCTTC. This encodes CASRLFSTPFSGHGEQYRERGYTF.

This CDR3 is CASSLESYTQYF. For the CDR3, the DNA is TGTGCCAGCAGTCTAGAATCCTATACGCAGTATTTT. This chain links TRBV7-2 with TRBJ2-3, with D unresolved. Germline V gene data show CDR1 as SGHTA and CDR2 as FQGNSA. The ends were cut back, 6 bases at V and 7 bases at J, with 11 bases in the middle. This CDR3 has 12 amino acids.

The chain couples TRBV4-1 to TRBJ2-5, with D perhaps matching TRBD2 (7 bases). Trimming shortened V by 9 bases and J by 2 bases, and 19 bases separated the two germline ends. Per the germline V gene, CDR1 is MGHRA and CDR2 is YSYEKL. The CDR3 totals 15 residues. The CDR3: CASTGGASDQETQYF. CDR3 sequence (DNA): TGCGCCAGTACTGGGGGGGCTAGCGATCAAGAGACCCAGTACTTC.

The chain couples TRBV4-1 to TRBJ2-1, with 16 bases matching TRBD2. The CDR3 is 19 residues long. J gave up 4 bases and V 3 bases, and 9 bases lay outside the gene matches. Germline assignment: CDR1 MGHRA and CDR2 YSYEKL. This CDR3 is CASSHGTSGGADLYNEQFF. CDR3 sequence (DNA): TGCGCCAGCAGCCACGGGACTAGCGGGGGGGCCGACCTTTACAATGAGCAGTTCTTC.

The chain combines TRBV4-2 with TRBJ2-2; TRBD2 agrees at 10 bases. The CDR3 consists of 19 residues. Germline assignment: CDR1 LGHNA and CDR2 YNFKEQ. Trimming cost V 0 bases and J 0 bases; bases outside gene matches: 7. DNA for the CDR3: TGTGCCAGCAGCCAAGAGATCCTAGCGGGGGCGACGAACACCGGGGAGCTGTTTTTT. Its translation is CASSQEILAGATNTGELFF.

The rearrangement links TRBV2 to TRBJ2-1; 7 bases agree with TRBD2. Germline CDR1 is SNHLY and CDR2 is FYNNEI. CDR3 length: 13 amino acids. The V and J ends lost 7 bases and 7 bases, in that order; junction bases with no gene match: 7. CDR3 residues: CASTGGSWNEQFF. The CDR3 coding sequence is TGTGCCAGCACGGGCGGGAGTTGGAATGAGCAGTTCTTC.

The chain has TRBV6-5 and TRBJ1-5, with TRBD1 identical over 9 bases. The V and J ends lost 4 bases and 6 bases, in that order; junction bases with no gene match: 7. Germline loops: CDR1 MNHEY, CDR2 SVGAGI. The CDR3 is 15 amino acids. In DNA form, the CDR3 reads TGTGCCAGCAGTTCCCGGGACAGGGCCTTTCAGCCCCAGCATTTT. Protein product: CASSSRDRAFQPQHF.

CDR3 loop: CASKLRQGDGTGELFF. CDR3 in DNA: TGTGCCAGCAAACTCAGACAGGGAGACGGCACCGGGGAGCTGTTTTTT. The V call is TRBV27, the J call TRBJ2-2; 7 bases are shared with TRBD1. The CDR3 loop spans 16 amino acids. The junction had 12 bases not matched to a gene; V was cut back by 7 bases and J by 4 bases. Germline CDR1 MNHEY, CDR2 SMNVEV (reference sequence).

This rearrangement joins TRBV5-1 to TRBJ1-1; D possibly corresponds to TRBD1 (5 bases). The V end was cut by 1 base, the J end by 5 bases, with 12 bases between. The V gene's germline CDR1 is SGHRS and CDR2 YFSETQ. The CDR3 contains 14 residues. CDR3 sequence (DNA): TGCGCCAGCAGCTTGAGTCAGGGTGGGACTGAAGCTTTCTTT. It encodes CASSLSQGGTEAFF.

The chain links TRBV27 to TRBJ1-2; D might be TRBD1 (6 bases). This CDR3 region has 14 residues. With 4 bases removed from V and 4 bases from J, the gap between germline ends came to 13 bases. Germline CDR1 and CDR2: MNHEY and SMNVEV (reference sequence). The CDR3 loop reads CASSSSGGAYGYTF. In DNA, the CDR3 is TGTGCCAGCAGTTCGTCCGGGGGGGCCTATGGCTACACCTTC.